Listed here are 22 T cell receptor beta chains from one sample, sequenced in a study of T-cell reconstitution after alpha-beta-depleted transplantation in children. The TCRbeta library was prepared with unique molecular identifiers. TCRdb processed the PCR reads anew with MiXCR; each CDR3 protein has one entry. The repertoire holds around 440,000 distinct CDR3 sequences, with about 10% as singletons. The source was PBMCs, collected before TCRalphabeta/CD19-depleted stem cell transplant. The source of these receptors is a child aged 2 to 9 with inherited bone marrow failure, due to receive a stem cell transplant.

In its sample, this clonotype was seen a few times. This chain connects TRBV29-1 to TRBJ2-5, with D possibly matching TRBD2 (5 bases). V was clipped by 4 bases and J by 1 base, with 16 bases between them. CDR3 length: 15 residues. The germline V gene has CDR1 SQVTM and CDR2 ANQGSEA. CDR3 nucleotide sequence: TGCAGCGTTGTTTTCGCACCGGGGTTCCAAGAGACCCAGTACTTC. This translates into CSVVFAPGFQETQYF.

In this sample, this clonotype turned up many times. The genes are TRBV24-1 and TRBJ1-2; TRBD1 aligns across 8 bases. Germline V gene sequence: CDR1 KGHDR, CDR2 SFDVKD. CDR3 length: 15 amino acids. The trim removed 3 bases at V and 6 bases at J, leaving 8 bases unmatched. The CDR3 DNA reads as TGTGCCACCAGTGATCCAAGGACAGGGATCGATGGCTACACCTTC. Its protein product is CATSDPRTGIDGYTF.

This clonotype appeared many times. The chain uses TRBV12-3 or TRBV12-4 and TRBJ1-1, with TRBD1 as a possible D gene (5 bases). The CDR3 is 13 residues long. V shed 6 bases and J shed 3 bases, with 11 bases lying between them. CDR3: CASSLQGDTEAFF. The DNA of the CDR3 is TGTGCCAGCAGCTTGCAGGGTGACACTGAAGCTTTCTTT.

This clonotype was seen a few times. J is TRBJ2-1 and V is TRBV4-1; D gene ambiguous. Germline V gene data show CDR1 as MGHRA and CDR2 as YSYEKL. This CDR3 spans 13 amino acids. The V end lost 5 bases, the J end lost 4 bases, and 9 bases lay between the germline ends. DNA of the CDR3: TGCGCCAGCAGCGAGCGCTTTTACAATGAGCAGTTCTTC. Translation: CASSERFYNEQFF.

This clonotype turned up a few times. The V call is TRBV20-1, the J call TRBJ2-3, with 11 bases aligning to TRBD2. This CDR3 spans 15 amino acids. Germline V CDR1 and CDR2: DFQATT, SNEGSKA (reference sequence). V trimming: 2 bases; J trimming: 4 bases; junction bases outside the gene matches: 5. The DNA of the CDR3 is TGCAGTGCTAGAAATTCTAGCGGGAGGTCAGATACGCAGTATTTT. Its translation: CSARNSSGRSDTQYF.

CDR3 in amino acids: CASTEQGGGWSAFF. As DNA, the CDR3 is TGTGCCAGTACCGAACAGGGAGGGGGCTGGTCCGCTTTCTTT. V usage is TRBV19 and J usage is TRBJ1-1, with 7 bases fitting TRBD1. The CDR3 sequence is 14 residues long. Trimming at V came to 7 bases and at J to 11 bases, leaving 16 bases not matched to a gene. Germline lookup yields CDR1 LNHDA and CDR2 SQIVND (reference sequence).

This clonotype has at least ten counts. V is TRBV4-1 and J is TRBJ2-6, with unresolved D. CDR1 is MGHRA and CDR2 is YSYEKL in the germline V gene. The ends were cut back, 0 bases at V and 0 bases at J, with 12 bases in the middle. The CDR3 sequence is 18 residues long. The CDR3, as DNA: TGCGCCAGCAGCCAAGATGAGTCTTCGAGCTCTGGGGCCAACGTCCTGACTTTC. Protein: CASSQDESSSSGANVLTF.

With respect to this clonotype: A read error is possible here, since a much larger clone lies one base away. The CDR3, as DNA: TGTGCCAGGAGCGAGGGGAGCAACTACAATGAGCAGTTCTTC. Residues: CARSEGSNYNEQFF. V and J are TRBV9 and TRBJ2-1; D tentatively reads TRBD1 or TRBD2 (5 bases each). Germline V gives CDR1 SGDLS, CDR2 YYNGEE. This CDR3 contains 14 residues.

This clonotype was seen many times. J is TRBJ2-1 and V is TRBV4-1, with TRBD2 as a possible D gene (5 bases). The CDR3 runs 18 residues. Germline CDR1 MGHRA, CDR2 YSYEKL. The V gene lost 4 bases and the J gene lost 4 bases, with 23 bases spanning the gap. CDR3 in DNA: TGCGCCAGCAGCCGAGAGCCACAAACCCAGCGGCATTACAATGAGCAGTTCTTC. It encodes CASSREPQTQRHYNEQFF.

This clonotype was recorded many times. The CDR3 DNA is TGCAGTGCTAGATCACTGATTAACACTGAAGCTTTCTTT. It translates to CSARSLINTEAFF. The chain carries TRBV20-1 and TRBJ1-1; D is uncertain. The CDR3 totals 13 residues. With 2 bases removed from V and 2 bases from J, the gap between germline ends came to 9 bases. Per germline, CDR1 DFQATT and CDR2 SNEGSKA (reference sequence).

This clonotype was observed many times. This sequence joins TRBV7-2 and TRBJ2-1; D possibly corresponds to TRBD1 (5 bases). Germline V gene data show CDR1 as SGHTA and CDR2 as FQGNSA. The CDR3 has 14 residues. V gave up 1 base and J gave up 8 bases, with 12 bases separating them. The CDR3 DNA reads TGTGCCAGCAGCTTAGTTTTAGGGGCCTATGAGCAGTTCTTC. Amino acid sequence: CASSLVLGAYEQFF.

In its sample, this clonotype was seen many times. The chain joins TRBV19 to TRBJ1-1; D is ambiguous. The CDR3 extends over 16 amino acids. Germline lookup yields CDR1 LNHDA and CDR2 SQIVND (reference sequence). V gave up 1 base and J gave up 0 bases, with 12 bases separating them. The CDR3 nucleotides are TGTGCCAGTAGTATAGGATTTGGATCGGTGAACACTGAAGCTTTCTTT. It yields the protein CASSIGFGSVNTEAFF.

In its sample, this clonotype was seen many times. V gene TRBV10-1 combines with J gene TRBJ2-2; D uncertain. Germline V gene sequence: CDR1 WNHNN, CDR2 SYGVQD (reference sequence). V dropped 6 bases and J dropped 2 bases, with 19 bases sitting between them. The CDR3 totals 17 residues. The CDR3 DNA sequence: TGCGCCAGCAGACAACCGTTTGTTGCGACTAACACCGGGGAGCTGTTTTTT. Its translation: CASRQPFVATNTGELFF.

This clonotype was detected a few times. Here the CDR3 DNA reads TGTGCCAGTAGTATGCCACGAGAGACCCAGTACTTC. Its translation: CASSMPRETQYF. The V and J genes are TRBV19 and TRBJ2-5; D not certain. CDR1 and CDR2 (germline): LNHDA, SQIVND (reference sequence). The CDR3 is 12 residues long. The V end lost 3 bases, the J end lost 4 bases, and 6 bases lay between the germline ends.

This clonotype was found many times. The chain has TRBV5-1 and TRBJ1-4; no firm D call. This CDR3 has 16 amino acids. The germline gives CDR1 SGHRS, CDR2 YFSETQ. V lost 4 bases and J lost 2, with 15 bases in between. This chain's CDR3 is CASSASTLATNEKLFF. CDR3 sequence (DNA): TGCGCCAGCAGCGCGTCGACCCTTGCTACTAATGAAAAACTGTTTTTT.

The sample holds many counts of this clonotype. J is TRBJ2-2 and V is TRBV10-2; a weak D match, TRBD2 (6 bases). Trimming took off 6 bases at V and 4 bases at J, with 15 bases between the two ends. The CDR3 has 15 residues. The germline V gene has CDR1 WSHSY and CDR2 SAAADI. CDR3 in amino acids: CASRDSGRGTGELFF. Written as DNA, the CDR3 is TGCGCCAGCAGAGATTCCGGGAGAGGCACCGGGGAGCTGTTTTTT.

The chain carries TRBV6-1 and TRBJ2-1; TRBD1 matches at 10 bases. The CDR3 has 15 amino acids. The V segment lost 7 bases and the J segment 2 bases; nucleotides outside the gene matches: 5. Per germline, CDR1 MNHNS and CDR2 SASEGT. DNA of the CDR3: TGTGCCAGCAACCGACAGGGGGCTACCTACAATGAGCAGTTCTTC. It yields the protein CASNRQGATYNEQFF.

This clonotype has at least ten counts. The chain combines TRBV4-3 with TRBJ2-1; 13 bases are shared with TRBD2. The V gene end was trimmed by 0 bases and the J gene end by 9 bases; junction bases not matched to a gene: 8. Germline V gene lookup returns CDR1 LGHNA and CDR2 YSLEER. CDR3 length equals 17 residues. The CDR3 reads CASSQDLLTSGRTEQFF. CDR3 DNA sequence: TGCGCCAGCAGCCAAGACCTACTGACTAGCGGGAGGACTGAGCAGTTCTTC.

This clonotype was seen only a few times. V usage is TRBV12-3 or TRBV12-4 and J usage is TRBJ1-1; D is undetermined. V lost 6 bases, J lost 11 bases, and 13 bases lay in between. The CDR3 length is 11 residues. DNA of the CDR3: TGTGCCAGCAGGGACCAGGTGGGGGCTTTCTTT. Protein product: CASRDQVGAFF.

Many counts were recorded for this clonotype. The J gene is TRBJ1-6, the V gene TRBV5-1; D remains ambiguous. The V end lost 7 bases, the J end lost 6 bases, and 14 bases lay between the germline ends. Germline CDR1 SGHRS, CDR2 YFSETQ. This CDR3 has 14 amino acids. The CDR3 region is CASRLGGGNSPLHF. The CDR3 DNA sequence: TGCGCCAGCCGCCTGGGCGGAGGTAATTCACCCCTCCACTTT.

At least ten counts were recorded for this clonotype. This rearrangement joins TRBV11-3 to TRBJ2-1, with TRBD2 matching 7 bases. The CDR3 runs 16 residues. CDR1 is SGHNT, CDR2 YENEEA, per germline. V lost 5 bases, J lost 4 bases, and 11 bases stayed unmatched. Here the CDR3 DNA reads TGTGCCAGCAGCCCTTGGGCTAGCGGCCCTTACAATGAGCAGTTCTTC. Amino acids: CASSPWASGPYNEQFF.

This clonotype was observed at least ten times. The CDR3 sequence: CASSQDLWNTGELFF. CDR3 coding DNA: TGTGCCAGCAGCCAAGATCTTTGGAACACCGGGGAGCTGTTTTTT. The V gene is TRBV14, the J gene TRBJ2-2; D is unresolved. CDR1 and CDR2 from the germline V gene are SGHDN and FVKESK. Between the trimmed V and J ends, which lost 0 bases and 1 base, there was a span of 6 bases. The length of the CDR3 is 15 residues.